A single sample gave rise to the 10 T cell receptor beta chains below, sequenced in a study of cytotoxic CD8 clonotypes in ibrutinib-treated CLL. Generated by immunoSEQ multiplex PCR, the TCRdb table keeps only in-frame clones and is missing some. The sample yields roughly 300,000 clones, approximately 76% seen once. Specimen: PBMCs, collected at disease progression, from a patient treated with ibrutinib. The receptors derive from a human donor with chronic lymphocytic leukemia.

The chain links TRBV4-2 to TRBJ2-7; TRBD1 matches at 9 bases. V trimming: 3 bases; J trimming: 2 bases; junction bases outside the gene matches: 8. This CDR3 spans 16 amino acids. CDR1 is LGHNA and CDR2 is YNFKEQ in the germline V gene. The CDR3 loop is CASSQIGQGIPYEQYF. The CDR3 region has the DNA TGTGCCAGCAGCCAGATAGGACAGGGGATCCCCTACGAGCAGTACTTC.

J is TRBJ1-2 and V is TRBV4-3, with 9 bases identical to TRBD1. The V and J ends lost 4 bases and 6 bases, in that order; junction bases with no gene match: 12. The germline V gene encodes CDR1 LGHNA and CDR2 YSLEER. The CDR3 is made up of 16 amino acids. This CDR3 reads CASSLRYGGQGDGYTF. The DNA for the CDR3 is TGCGCCAGCAGCCTTAGATACGGGGGACAGGGAGATGGCTACACCTTC.

The chain recombines TRBV5-6 with TRBJ1-6, with 7 bases lining up with TRBD1. Losses at the gene ends were 1 base for V and 8 bases for J; bases not matched to a gene: 3. CDR1 is SGHDT, CDR2 YYEEEE, per germline. The CDR3 loop spans 14 amino acids. In nucleotides, the CDR3 is TGTGCCAGCAGCTTGAACAGGGGCTATTCACCCCTCCACTTT. It encodes CASSLNRGYSPLHF.

The chain is built from TRBV5-4 and TRBJ2-7, with 14 nucleotides matching TRBD2. The CDR3 runs 15 residues. Germline CDR1 reads SGHNT; CDR2 reads YYREEE (reference sequence). The V gene end was trimmed by 4 bases and the J gene end by 7 bases; junction bases not matched to a gene: 7. The CDR3 is CASSIGTSGRGEQYF. CDR3 in DNA: TGTGCCAGCAGCATAGGGACTAGCGGGAGAGGAGAGCAGTACTTC.

This clone was observed a few times. V is TRBV28 and J is TRBJ1-4; the D gene is possibly TRBD1 (5 bases). V was shortened by 4 bases and J by 5 bases, with 14 bases between the two germline ends. The CDR3 has 15 residues. Germline CDR1 and CDR2: MDHEN and SYDVKM. The CDR3 loop reads CASSSGQGLNEKLFF. In DNA form, the CDR3 reads TGTGCCAGCAGTTCGGGGCAGGGCCTAAATGAAAAACTGTTTTTT.

The chain is built from TRBV4-2 and TRBJ1-1; maybe TRBD1 (5 bases). The CDR3 has 15 residues. Trimming left V 4 bases short and J 0 bases short, with 12 bases between. Looked up from germline, CDR1 is LGHNA and CDR2 is YNFKEQ. The CDR3 region has the DNA TGTGCCAGCAGCCGATGGAAAGGGGTGAACACTGAAGCTTTCTTT. Residues: CASSRWKGVNTEAFF.

The chain combines TRBV27 with TRBJ2-4; 7 nucleotides align to TRBD2. The CDR3 spans 14 residues. Germline V lookup: CDR1 MNHEY, CDR2 SMNVEV (reference sequence). V trimming: 4 bases; J trimming: 5 bases; junction bases outside the gene matches: 5. CDR3 nucleotides: TGTGCCAGCAGTTGGGGGGGGTGGGAAAACATTCAGTACTTC. This encodes CASSWGGWENIQYF.

J is TRBJ2-4 and V is TRBV6-5, with a possible D match to TRBD2 (5 bases). V gave up 5 bases and J gave up 3 bases, with 14 bases separating them. The CDR3 consists of 15 residues. CDR1 is MNHEY, CDR2 SVGAGI, per germline. CDR3 DNA: TGTGCCAGCAGTCGGACTGGGGTTGGCAAAAACATTCAGTACTTC. As protein: CASSRTGVGKNIQYF.

The chain recombines TRBV10-2 with TRBJ2-3; the match to TRBD1 covers 8 bases. Losses at the gene ends were 6 bases for V and 3 bases for J; bases not matched to a gene: 11. Germline-derived CDR1 and CDR2 are WSHSY and SAAADI. The CDR3 totals 16 residues. CDR3: CASSFQGAGRTDTQYF. In DNA form, the CDR3 reads TGCGCCAGCAGCTTCCAGGGGGCAGGAAGGACAGATACGCAGTATTTT.

This chain links TRBV5-6 with TRBJ1-2; the match to TRBD1 covers 9 bases. This CDR3 has 16 amino acids. J lost 4 bases, V lost 4 bases, and 11 bases had no gene match. Per germline, CDR1 SGHDT and CDR2 YYEEEE. This CDR3 reads CASSTTGQGLLYGYTF. CDR3 nucleotide sequence: TGTGCCAGCAGCACCACGGGACAGGGCCTTCTCTATGGCTACACCTTC.